This TCR beta chain was recorded in a study of OX40 agonist ivuxolimab in advanced cancers. Study at large: Patients treated during dose escalation were battling hepatocellular carcinoma, melanoma, renal cell or head and neck cancer. Study observations and caveats: Fewer expanded clones were found on average in CD4+ than in CD8+ T cells.

This CDR3 is built from 15 residues. The germline V gene encodes CDR1 SGHRS and CDR2 YFSETQ. V lost 3 bases and J lost 0, with 9 bases in between. TCRdb keeps only in-frame clones here, not all; method: immunoSEQ multiplex PCR. The repertoire consists of around 5,900 clones, with roughly four fifths occurring once and the leading ten covering roughly an eighth. A word on this clone: Its antigen is undetermined.

V usage is TRBV5-1 and J usage is TRBJ1-4, with D uncertain. The sequencing used CD4+ or CD8+ T cells sorted from blood, collected in a trial of the OX40 agonist ivuxolimab. The clonotype comes from an adult with an advanced solid tumor such as melanoma, head and neck, liver or kidney cancer. CDR3 sequence (DNA): TGCGCCAGCAGCTCCTACGGATCAACTAATGAAAAACTGTTTTTT. Translated: CASSSYGSTNEKLFF.